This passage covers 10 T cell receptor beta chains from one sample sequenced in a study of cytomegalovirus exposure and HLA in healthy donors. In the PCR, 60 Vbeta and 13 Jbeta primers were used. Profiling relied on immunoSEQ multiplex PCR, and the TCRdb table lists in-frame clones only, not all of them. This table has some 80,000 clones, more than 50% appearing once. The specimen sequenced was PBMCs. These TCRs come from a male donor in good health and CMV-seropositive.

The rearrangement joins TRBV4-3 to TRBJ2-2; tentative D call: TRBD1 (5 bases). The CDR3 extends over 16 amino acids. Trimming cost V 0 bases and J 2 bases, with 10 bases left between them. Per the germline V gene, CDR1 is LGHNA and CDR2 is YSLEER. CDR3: CASSQDQDINTGELFF. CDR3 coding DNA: TGCGCCAGCAGCCAAGACCAGGACATTAACACCGGGGAGCTGTTTTTT.

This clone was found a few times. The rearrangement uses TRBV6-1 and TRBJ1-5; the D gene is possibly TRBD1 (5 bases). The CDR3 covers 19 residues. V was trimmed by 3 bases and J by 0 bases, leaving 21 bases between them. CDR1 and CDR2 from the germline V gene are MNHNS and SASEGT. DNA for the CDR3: TGTGCCAGCAGTGAGACCATGGGGCAAAGACTTTATAGCAATCAGCCCCAGCATTTT. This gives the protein CASSETMGQRLYSNQPQHF.

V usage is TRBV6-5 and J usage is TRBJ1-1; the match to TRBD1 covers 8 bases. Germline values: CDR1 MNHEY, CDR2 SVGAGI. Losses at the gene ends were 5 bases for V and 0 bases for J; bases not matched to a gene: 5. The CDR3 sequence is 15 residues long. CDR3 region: CASSNRTGLNTEAFF. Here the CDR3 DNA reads TGTGCCAGCAGTAACCGGACAGGGCTGAACACTGAAGCTTTCTTT.

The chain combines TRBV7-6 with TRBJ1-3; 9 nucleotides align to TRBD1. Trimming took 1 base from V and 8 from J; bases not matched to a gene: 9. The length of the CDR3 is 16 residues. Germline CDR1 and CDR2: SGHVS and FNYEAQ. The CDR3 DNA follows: TGTGCCAGCAGCTTAGGTACCGGGACAGGGCTGGACACCATATATTTT. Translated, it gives CASSLGTGTGLDTIYF.

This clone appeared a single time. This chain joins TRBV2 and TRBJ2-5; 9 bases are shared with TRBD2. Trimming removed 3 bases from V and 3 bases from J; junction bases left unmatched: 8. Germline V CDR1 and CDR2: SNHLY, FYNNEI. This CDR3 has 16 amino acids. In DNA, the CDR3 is TGTGCCAGCAGTGAGCCGCGGGGGGGTATTAAAGAGACCCAGTACTTC. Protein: CASSEPRGGIKETQYF. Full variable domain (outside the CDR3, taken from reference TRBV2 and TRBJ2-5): EPEVTQTPSHQVTQMGQEVILRCVPISNHLYFYWYRQILGQKVEFLVSFYNNEISEKSEIFDDQFSVERPDGSNFTLKIRSTKLEDSAMYFCASSEPRGGIKETQYFGPGTRLLVL.

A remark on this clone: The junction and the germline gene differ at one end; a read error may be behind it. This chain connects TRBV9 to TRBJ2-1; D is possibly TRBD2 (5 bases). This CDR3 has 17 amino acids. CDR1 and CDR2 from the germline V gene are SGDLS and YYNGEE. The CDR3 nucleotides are TGTGCCAGCCGCGTAGAAAGTGGCGGCGGGTACTACAATGAGCAGTTCTTC. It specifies CASRVESGGGYYNEQFF. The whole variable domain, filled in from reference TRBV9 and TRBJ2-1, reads DSGVTQTPKHLITATGQRVTLRCSPRSGDLSVYWYQQSLDQGLQFLIQYYNGEERAKGNILERFSAQQFPDLHSELNLSSLELGDSALYFCASRVESGGGYYNEQFFGPGTRLTVL.

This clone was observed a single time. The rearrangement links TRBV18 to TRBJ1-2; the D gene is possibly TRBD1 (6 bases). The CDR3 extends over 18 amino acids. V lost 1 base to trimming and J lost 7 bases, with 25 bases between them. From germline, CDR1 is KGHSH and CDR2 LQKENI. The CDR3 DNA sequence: TGTGCCAGCTCACCACTTCAGGGGTCGAGGGTTCCCTCGGGTGGCTACACCTTC. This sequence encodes CASSPLQGSRVPSGGYTF.

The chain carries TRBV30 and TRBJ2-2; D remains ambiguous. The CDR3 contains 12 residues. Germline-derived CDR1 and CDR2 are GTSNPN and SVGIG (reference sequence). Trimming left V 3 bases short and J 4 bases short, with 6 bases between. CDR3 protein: CAWRHSTGELFF. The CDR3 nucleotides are TGTGCCTGGAGGCACAGCACCGGGGAGCTGTTTTTT. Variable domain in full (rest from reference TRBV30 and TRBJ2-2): SQTIHQWPATLVQPVGSPLSLECTVEGTSNPNLYWYRQAAGRGLQLLFYSVGIGQISSEVPQNLSASRPQDRQFILSSKKLLLSDSGFYLCAWRHSTGELFFGEGSRLTVL.

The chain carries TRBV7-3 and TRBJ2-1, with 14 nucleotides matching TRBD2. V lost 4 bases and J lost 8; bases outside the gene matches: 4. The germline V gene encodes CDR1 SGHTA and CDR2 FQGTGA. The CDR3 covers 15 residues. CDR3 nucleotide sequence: TGTGCCAGCAGCTCGGGACTAGCGGGAGTGGATGAGCAGTTCTTC. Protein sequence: CASSSGLAGVDEQFF.

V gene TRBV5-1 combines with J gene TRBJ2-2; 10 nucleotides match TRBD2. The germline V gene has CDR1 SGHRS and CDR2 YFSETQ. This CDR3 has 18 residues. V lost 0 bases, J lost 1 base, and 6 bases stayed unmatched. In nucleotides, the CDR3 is TGCGCCAGCAGCTTGGGATCTTTAGCGGGAGGGAACACCGGGGAGCTGTTTTTT. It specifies CASSLGSLAGGNTGELFF.